The 24 T cell receptor beta chains below were found in one sample sequenced in a study of blood T cell repertoires in COVID-19. Sequenced by immunoSEQ multiplex PCR; TCRdb stores in-frame clones only, minus some. The sample contains around 200,000 clones, about 85% of which appear only once. The sequencing sample was made of peripheral blood. The receptors were sampled from a woman aged 18-29 years who had recovered from COVID-19.

In the case of this clone: An end of the junction does not agree with germline; a read error may underlie this. The chain couples TRBV20-1 to TRBJ2-2, with D tentatively TRBD2 (5 bases). Germline CDR1 and CDR2: DFQATT and SNEGSKA (reference sequence). CDR3 length: 11 amino acids. The CDR3 region is CSARGPGELFF. The CDR3 nucleotides read TGCAGTGCCAGAGGGCCCGGGGAGCTGTTTTTT.

CDR3 bases: TGTGCCAGCTCCGAGGGGGCTGGGGGTGAAAAACTGTTTTTT. Its protein is CASSEGAGGEKLFF. This rearrangement joins TRBV18 to TRBJ1-4; TRBD1 aligns across 7 bases. Germline lookup yields CDR1 KGHSH and CDR2 LQKENI. The CDR3 runs 14 residues. Trimming took 6 bases from V and 7 from J; bases not matched to a gene: 8.

The rearrangement links TRBV4-3 to TRBJ1-1; D might be TRBD1 (5 bases). The germline gives CDR1 LGHNA, CDR2 YSLEER. Trimming took off 0 bases at V and 1 base at J, with 18 bases between the two ends. The CDR3 covers 18 residues. CDR3 protein: CASSQDPYGAGPNTEAFF. The CDR3 nucleotides are TGCGCCAGCAGCCAAGATCCCTATGGGGCAGGGCCGAACACTGAAGCTTTCTTT.

This CDR3 is CASSSSNRDQFF. CDR3 in DNA: TGTGCCAGCAGTTCGTCAAACAGGGACCAGTTCTTC. The V call is TRBV6-5, the J call TRBJ2-1; maybe TRBD1 (6 bases). V was trimmed by 4 bases and J by 13 bases, leaving 14 bases between them. Germline values: CDR1 MNHEY, CDR2 SVGAGI. The CDR3 sequence is 12 residues long.

The V gene is TRBV7-9, the J gene TRBJ1-1; 7 bases are shared with TRBD1. Trimming at V came to 5 bases and at J to 2 bases, leaving 5 bases not matched to a gene. The CDR3 is 14 residues long. CDR1 is SEHNR and CDR2 is FQNEAQ in the germline V gene (reference sequence). Here the CDR3 DNA reads TGTGCCAGCAGCCACGACAGGGTAAACACTGAAGCTTTCTTT. Protein: CASSHDRVNTEAFF.

This rearrangement joins TRBV11-2 to TRBJ2-3; 13 bases align to TRBD2. This CDR3 contains 15 residues. Germline V CDR1 and CDR2: SGHAT, FQNNGV. J gave up 7 bases and V 5 bases, and 6 bases lay outside the gene matches. The CDR3 spells CASSQGLAGHYTQYF. CDR3 DNA: TGTGCCAGCAGCCAGGGACTAGCGGGGCATTATACGCAGTATTTT.

The chain recombines TRBV29-1 with TRBJ2-1, with 7 bases identical to TRBD2. This CDR3 has 14 amino acids. Losses at the gene ends were 4 bases for V and 6 bases for J; bases not matched to a gene: 9. CDR1 is SQVTM and CDR2 is ANQGSEA in the germline V gene. The DNA for the CDR3 is TGCAGCGTTGTTGTGGGAGGGCCCTCCAATGAGCAGTTCTTC. Amino acid sequence: CSVVVGGPSNEQFF.

The chain links TRBV3-1 (or the pseudogene TRBV3-2) to TRBJ1-2, with 7 bases that match TRBD1. The CDR3 runs 14 residues. From germline, CDR1 is LGHDT and CDR2 YNNKEL (reference sequence). The ends lost 4 bases at V and 4 bases at J; junction bases unmatched: 6. CDR3 protein: CASSRGTDVYGYTF. In DNA form, the CDR3 reads TGTGCCAGCAGCCGAGGGACAGACGTCTATGGCTACACCTTC.

The V and J genes are TRBV19 and TRBJ2-5; 7 bases line up with TRBD2. This CDR3 region has 16 residues. Losses at the gene ends were 3 bases for V and 1 base for J; bases not matched to a gene: 8. Germline-derived CDR1 and CDR2 are LNHDA and SQIVND (reference sequence). The CDR3 region is CASSMGTNQFQETQYF. CDR3 DNA: TGTGCCAGTAGTATGGGGACTAATCAGTTCCAAGAGACCCAGTACTTC.

The chain links TRBV11-3 to TRBJ2-7; TRBD2 matches 11 bases. V shed 3 bases, J shed 0 bases, and the junction held 7 bases outside the gene matches. CDR1 is SGHNT, CDR2 YENEEA, per germline. The CDR3 consists of 17 residues. CDR3 loop: CASSFALGTSGSYEQYF. The CDR3 DNA is TGTGCCAGCAGCTTCGCCCTTGGGACTAGCGGCTCCTACGAGCAGTACTTC.

The V gene is TRBV25-1, the J gene TRBJ1-3; D gene uncertain. The V gene lost 1 base and the J gene lost 1 base, with 5 bases spanning the gap. The CDR3 contains 14 residues. The germline gives CDR1 MGHDK, CDR2 SYGVNS. The CDR3, as DNA: TGTGCCAGCAGTGAATTAGTTTCTGGAAACACCATATATTTT. This encodes CASSELVSGNTIYF.

V is TRBV19 and J is TRBJ2-1; D is unclear. Germline V CDR1 and CDR2: LNHDA, SQIVND (reference sequence). The V end lost 1 base, the J end lost 6 bases, and 7 bases lay between the germline ends. This CDR3 is built from 13 residues. The CDR3 loop reads CASSIVVRNEQFF. CDR3 in DNA: TGTGCCAGTAGTATAGTTGTGCGCAATGAGCAGTTCTTC. Full variable domain (missing parts from reference TRBV19 and TRBJ2-1): DGGITQSPKYLFRKEGQNVTLSCEQNLNHDAMYWYRQDPGQGLRLIYYSQIVNDFQKGDIAEGYSVSREKKESFPLTVTSAQKNPTAFYLCASSIVVRNEQFFGPGTRLTVL.

The chain couples TRBV7-6 to TRBJ2-6, with 11 bases identical to TRBD2. The length of the CDR3 is 21 residues. Germline V gene lookup returns CDR1 SGHVS and CDR2 FNYEAQ. Trimming took 2 bases from V and 0 from J; bases not matched to a gene: 12. Written as DNA, the CDR3 is TGTGCCAGCAGCTTAAGAGACAGGTTACTAGCGGGAGACTCTGGGGCCAACGTCCTGACTTTC. The encoded protein is CASSLRDRLLAGDSGANVLTF.

J is TRBJ1-1 and V is TRBV11-1; D is perhaps TRBD1 (6 bases). V gave up 3 bases and J gave up 7 bases, with 15 bases separating them. The germline CDR1 and CDR2 sequences are SGHAT and FQDESV (reference sequence). The CDR3 totals 14 residues. CDR3 in amino acids: CASSLAGAMGEAFF. The CDR3 region has the DNA TGTGCCAGCAGCTTGGCGGGGGCGATGGGTGAAGCTTTCTTT.

V usage is TRBV10-3 and J usage is TRBJ1-1, with 7 bases identical to TRBD1. There are 14 residues in the CDR3. Germline trimming cut 4 bases from V and 5 bases from J; bases unmatched to any gene: 7. Germline assignment: CDR1 ENHRY and CDR2 SYGVKD. The CDR3, as DNA: TGTGCCATCAGTGCCCGACAGGGAGAAACTGAAGCTTTCTTT. It encodes CAISARQGETEAFF.

The V gene is TRBV7-3, the J gene TRBJ2-5; 7 nucleotides align to TRBD1. Per germline, CDR1 SGHTA and CDR2 FQGTGA. V was clipped by 0 bases and J by 5 bases; unmatched bases: 3. The CDR3 runs 14 residues. The CDR3 DNA reads as TGTGCCAGCAGCTTAACAGGGGGCGTTGAGACCCAGTACTTC. Translating gives CASSLTGGVETQYF.

The V and J genes are TRBV24-1 and TRBJ2-2; tentatively, D is TRBD1 (5 bases). The CDR3 covers 15 residues. Germline assignment: CDR1 KGHDR and CDR2 SFDVKD. Trimming took off 4 bases at V and 1 base at J, with 9 bases between the two ends. The CDR3 sequence: CATSEGQGNTGELFF. CDR3 DNA: TGTGCCACCAGTGAAGGGCAGGGGAACACCGGGGAGCTGTTTTTT.

V is TRBV30 and J is TRBJ2-7; maybe TRBD1 (8 bases). Trimming pared 3 bases from V and 6 bases from J, leaving 15 bases between. The germline gives CDR1 GTSNPN, CDR2 SVGIG (reference sequence). The CDR3 runs to 13 residues. The CDR3 is CAWSLQGEGEQYF. The CDR3, as DNA: TGTGCCTGGAGCCTACAGGGGGAGGGCGAGCAGTACTTC.

This sequence joins TRBV11-2 and TRBJ2-7; D not resolved. The ends were cut back, 1 base at V and 4 bases at J, with 8 bases in the middle. CDR3 length equals 13 residues. CDR1 SGHAT and CDR2 FQNNGV come from the germline V gene. In DNA form, the CDR3 reads TGTGCCAGCAGCTTAGTTAGCAGATACGAGCAGTACTTC. Its protein product is CASSLVSRYEQYF. Combining the CDR3 with reference TRBV11-2 and TRBJ2-7 gives the whole variable domain EAGVAQSPRYKIIEKRQSVAFWCNPISGHATLYWYQQILGQGPKLLIQFQNNGVVDDSQLPKDRFSAERLKGVDSTLKIQPAKLEDSAVYLCASSLVSRYEQYFGPGTRLTVT.

This clone has only a few counts. The V gene is TRBV7-9, the J gene TRBJ1-2; TRBD1 agrees at 7 bases. This CDR3 spans 17 amino acids. Per germline, CDR1 SEHNR and CDR2 FQNEAQ (reference sequence). The junction had 11 bases not matched to a gene; V was cut back by 4 bases and J by 0 bases. The CDR3 loop reads CASSSTGDFLANYGYTF. For the CDR3, the DNA is TGTGCCAGCAGCTCCACAGGGGACTTCTTAGCTAACTATGGCTACACCTTC.

The chain links TRBV11-3 to TRBJ2-2, with 12 bases aligning to TRBD2. The trim removed 5 bases at V and 3 bases at J, leaving 7 bases unmatched. This CDR3 comprises 17 residues. The germline V gene has CDR1 SGHNT and CDR2 YENEEA. This CDR3 reads CASSRLAGDGDTGELFF. CDR3 coding DNA: TGTGCCAGCAGCCGACTAGCGGGAGACGGGGACACCGGGGAGCTGTTTTTT.

The chain employs TRBV18 and TRBJ1-4; the D gene is possibly TRBD1 (6 bases). The CDR3 covers 15 residues. V lost 0 bases, J lost 7 bases, and 12 bases lay in between. CDR1 is KGHSH, CDR2 LQKENI, per germline. The CDR3 DNA is TGTGCCAGCTCACCACCGGCCAGGGGAGCTGAAAAACTGTTTTTT. This codes for CASSPPARGAEKLFF.

The V and J genes are TRBV7-9 and TRBJ2-7; D unresolved. V was trimmed by 1 base and J by 7 bases, leaving 8 bases between them. Per germline, CDR1 SEHNR and CDR2 FQNEAQ (reference sequence). The CDR3 has 12 residues. This CDR3 reads CASSLVSGEQYF. The CDR3, as DNA: TGTGCCAGCAGCTTAGTGTCCGGGGAGCAGTACTTC.

Ten or more counts support this clone. The gene calls are TRBV15 and TRBJ2-3; 10 positions match TRBD2. Trimming cost V 3 bases and J 0 bases; bases outside gene matches: 0. CDR3 length: 15 residues. Germline V CDR1 and CDR2: LNHNV, YYDKDF (reference sequence). Here the CDR3 DNA reads TGTGCCACCAGCAGGACTAGCGGGAGCACAGATACGCAGTATTTT. Translating it yields CATSRTSGSTDTQYF.